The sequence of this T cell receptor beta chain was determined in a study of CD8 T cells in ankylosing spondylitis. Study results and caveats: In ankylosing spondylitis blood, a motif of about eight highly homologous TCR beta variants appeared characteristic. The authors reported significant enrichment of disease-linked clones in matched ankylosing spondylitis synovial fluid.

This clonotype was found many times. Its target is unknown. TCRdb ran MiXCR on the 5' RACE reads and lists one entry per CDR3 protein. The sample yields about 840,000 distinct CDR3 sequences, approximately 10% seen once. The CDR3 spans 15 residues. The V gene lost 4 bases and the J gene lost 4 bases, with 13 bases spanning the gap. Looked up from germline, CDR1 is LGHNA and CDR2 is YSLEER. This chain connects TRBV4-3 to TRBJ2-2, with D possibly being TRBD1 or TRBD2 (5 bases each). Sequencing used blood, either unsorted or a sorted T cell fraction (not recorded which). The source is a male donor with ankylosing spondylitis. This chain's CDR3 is CASSPGTGRTGELFF. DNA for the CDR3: TGCGCCAGCAGCCCAGGGACCGGTCGCACCGGGGAGCTGTTTTTT.